Listed below are T cell receptor beta chains from one sample, sequenced in a study of cytomegalovirus exposure and HLA in healthy donors. The protocol was immunoSEQ multiplex PCR, while the TCRdb copy is restricted to in-frame clones and leaves out a portion. This table holds 150,000 or so clones, approximately 80% found once. The specimen sequenced was PBMCs. These receptors all come from a woman in her thirties or forties in good health and CMV-seronegative. CDR3s include the opening cysteine and the closing phenylalanine or tryptophan. D genes are given only for firm matches. Only part of the rows carry a size: once, few, many, or a class if the clone is expanded.

clone_size: NA; v_call: TRBV19; d_call: TRBD1; cdr3_aa: CASKETGGLGTEAFF
clone_size: NA; v_call: TRBV9; d_call: NA; cdr3_aa: CASSVGSKIDTEAFF
clone_size: NA; v_call: TRBV19; d_call: TRBD1; cdr3_aa: CASSRQGGNQPQHF
clone_size: NA; v_call: TRBV5-5; d_call: TRBD1; cdr3_aa: CASSLGLDRVNQPQHF
clone_size: NA; v_call: TRBV2; d_call: NA; cdr3_aa: CASSARQPISYNSPLHF
clone_size: NA; v_call: TRBV7-2; d_call: TRBD1; cdr3_aa: CASSLTGTGGPSNYGYTF
clone_size: NA; v_call: TRBV18; d_call: NA; cdr3_aa: CASSLNRGQETQYF
clone_size: NA; v_call: TRBV19; d_call: TRBD2; cdr3_aa: CATLGLPGETQYF
clone_size: NA; v_call: TRBV19; d_call: NA; cdr3_aa: CASMGGLARTGELFF
clone_size: NA; v_call: TRBV2; d_call: NA; cdr3_aa: CASFLNEKLFF
clone_size: NA; v_call: TRBV28; d_call: NA; cdr3_aa: CASSFHRSSNYGYTF
clone_size: once; v_call: TRBV12-5; d_call: NA; cdr3_aa: CASALRDKGGYTF
clone_size: NA; v_call: TRBV4-3; d_call: TRBD1; cdr3_aa: CASRGRLNPGGYGYTF
clone_size: NA; v_call: TRBV6-4; d_call: NA; cdr3_aa: CASSVEGGNAGELFF
clone_size: NA; v_call: TRBV7-2; d_call: TRBD2; cdr3_aa: CASSSIGGILTQETQYF
clone_size: NA; v_call: TRBV11-2; d_call: TRBD2; cdr3_aa: CASSPAGVNEQFF
clone_size: NA; v_call: TRBV12-5; d_call: NA; cdr3_aa: CASGQTENTEAFF
clone_size: few; v_call: TRBV7-2; d_call: NA; cdr3_aa: CASSLVGGGPGNTIYF
clone_size: once; v_call: TRBV7-9; d_call: TRBD1; cdr3_aa: CASSLVGTAYGYTF
clone_size: NA; v_call: TRBV7-2; d_call: TRBD2; cdr3_aa: CASSLGASGMYQETQYF
clone_size: NA; v_call: TRBV7-9; d_call: NA; cdr3_aa: CASSLVRQTVSGANGLTF
clone_size: NA; v_call: TRBV6-5; d_call: NA; cdr3_aa: CASSYGRGTDTQYF
clone_size: NA; v_call: TRBV2; d_call: NA; cdr3_aa: CASLRGGTGQFF
clone_size: NA; v_call: TRBV9; d_call: NA; cdr3_aa: CASSPQAGQTYTSGNTIYF
clone_size: NA; v_call: TRBV6-1; d_call: TRBD1; cdr3_aa: CASSEQGAVNEQFF
clone_size: few; v_call: TRBV25-1; d_call: TRBD1; cdr3_aa: CASRDRADSEQYF
clone_size: NA; v_call: TRBV11-1; d_call: NA; cdr3_aa: CASSLAVHQQYF
clone_size: NA; v_call: TRBV4-1; d_call: NA; cdr3_aa: CASSPPLDRNGYTF
clone_size: once; v_call: TRBV5-4; d_call: NA; cdr3_aa: CASSLGPGINQPQHF
clone_size: NA; v_call: TRBV28; d_call: NA; cdr3_aa: CASIRQINSPLHF
clone_size: NA; v_call: TRBV4-2; d_call: TRBD2; cdr3_aa: CASSFASGQETQYF
clone_size: NA; v_call: TRBV28; d_call: NA; cdr3_aa: CASSPETASGANGLTF